This is a list of T cell receptor beta chains from one sample in a study of T-cell reconstitution after alpha-beta-depleted transplantation in children. TCRdb re-analysed the PCR reads in MiXCR, keeping a single row per CDR3 protein. The sample consists of about 640,000 distinct CDR3 sequences, 15% to 20% of them appearing once. The input for sequencing was PBMCs from the stem cell graft donor, taken from the stem cell graft. These receptors all come from a human donor who donated a stem cell graft to a child with acute myeloid leukemia. The CDR3 runs from the conserved cysteine through the conserved F or W. Each record gives: J gene, V gene, D gene, clone size, CDR3 DNA, CDR3 protein. D genes are given only for firm matches. Clone size is not always given. Where it is, it says once, few, many or a class for expanded clones.

j_gene: TRBJ2-5; v_gene: TRBV7-9; d_gene: -; abundance: -; CDR3nt: TGTGCCAGCACCTCCGGGGGCCAAGAGACCCAGTACTTC; CDR3aa: CASTSGGQETQYF
j_gene: TRBJ1-5; v_gene: TRBV29-1; d_gene: -; abundance: many; CDR3nt: TGCAGCGCCTGGGACGGAAGCAATCAGCCCCAGCATTTT; CDR3aa: CSAWDGSNQPQHF
j_gene: TRBJ1-6; v_gene: TRBV6-1; d_gene: -; abundance: many; CDR3nt: TGTGCCAGCAGACAGGTGAATTCACCCCTCCACTTT; CDR3aa: CASRQVNSPLHF
j_gene: TRBJ1-1; v_gene: TRBV7-9; d_gene: -; abundance: few; CDR3nt: TGTGCCAGCAGCTTATTGGGCCCAACGGGAGCTTTCTTT; CDR3aa: CASSLLGPTGAFF
j_gene: TRBJ2-1; v_gene: TRBV6-5; d_gene: TRBD2; abundance: many; CDR3nt: TGTGCCAGCAGTCCCCCCCGCGGCCGCGGGGGCTACAATGAGCAGTTCTTC; CDR3aa: CASSPPRGRGGYNEQFF
j_gene: TRBJ2-2; v_gene: TRBV4-3; d_gene: TRBD2; abundance: -; CDR3nt: TGCGCCAGCAGCCGTCTTTTAGCGGGGGGGCCGGCCGGGGAGCTGTTTTTT; CDR3aa: CASSRLLAGGPAGELFF
j_gene: TRBJ2-7; v_gene: TRBV10-3; d_gene: TRBD1; abundance: -; CDR3nt: TGTGCCATCAGTGAGTACGGGACAGGTGGGTCCTACGAGCAGTACTTC; CDR3aa: CAISEYGTGGSYEQYF
j_gene: TRBJ2-3; v_gene: TRBV7-2; d_gene: -; abundance: many; CDR3nt: TGTGCCAGCAGCTTAGCGCCTAAAGATACGCAGTATTTT; CDR3aa: CASSLAPKDTQYF
j_gene: TRBJ2-4; v_gene: TRBV20-1; d_gene: TRBD2; abundance: few; CDR3nt: TGCAGTGCTAGGGGACTAGCGGGGGGGGAAAACATTCAGTACTTC; CDR3aa: CSARGLAGGENIQYF
j_gene: TRBJ2-7; v_gene: TRBV7-2; d_gene: -; abundance: few; CDR3nt: TGTGCCAGCAGCCACAAGACTCCCCTCTACGAGCAGTACTTC; CDR3aa: CASSHKTPLYEQYF
j_gene: TRBJ1-5; v_gene: TRBV20-1; d_gene: -; abundance: many; CDR3nt: TGCAGTGCTAGTCGGGTTAGCAATCAGCCCCAGCATTTT; CDR3aa: CSASRVSNQPQHF
j_gene: TRBJ1-1; v_gene: TRBV27; d_gene: -; abundance: -; CDR3nt: TGTGCCAGCAGCCAGACGCCTTCTAGCACTGAAGCTTTCTTT; CDR3aa: CASSQTPSSTEAFF